This T cell receptor (beta chain) was recorded in a study of CD8 T cells in ankylosing spondylitis. On this clonotype: Its target is unknown. The conserved final phenylalanine or tryptophan is absent from the CDR3, which likely points to a read error.

The study's findings and limits: Apparently characteristic of ankylosing spondylitis blood was a TCR beta motif (roughly eight highly homologous variants). According to the report, clones linked to the disease were significantly enriched in matched synovial fluid samples taken from ankylosing spondylitis patients. Reactive arthritis synovial fluid and blood were previously reported to contain some motif variants.

Each CDR3 protein gets one entry after TCRdb re-called the 5' RACE reads with MiXCR. The sample shows 250,000 to 300,000 distinct CDR3 sequences, about 20% of them seen only once. CDR1 and CDR2 (germline): SNHLY, FYNNEI. Unmatched junction bases numbered 5, after V lost 2 bases and J lost 2 bases. CDR3 length: 16 amino acids. The sequence was collected from a male donor with ankylosing spondylitis or in good health (not recorded which). This chain connects TRBV2 to TRBJ2-2; 7 bases are shared with TRBD2. Sample: blood, either unsorted or a sorted T cell fraction (not recorded which). As DNA, the CDR3 is TGTGCCAGCAGTGAAAGACTAGCCGGAAACACCGGGGAGCTGTTTGTT. It codes for CASSERLAGNTGELFV.